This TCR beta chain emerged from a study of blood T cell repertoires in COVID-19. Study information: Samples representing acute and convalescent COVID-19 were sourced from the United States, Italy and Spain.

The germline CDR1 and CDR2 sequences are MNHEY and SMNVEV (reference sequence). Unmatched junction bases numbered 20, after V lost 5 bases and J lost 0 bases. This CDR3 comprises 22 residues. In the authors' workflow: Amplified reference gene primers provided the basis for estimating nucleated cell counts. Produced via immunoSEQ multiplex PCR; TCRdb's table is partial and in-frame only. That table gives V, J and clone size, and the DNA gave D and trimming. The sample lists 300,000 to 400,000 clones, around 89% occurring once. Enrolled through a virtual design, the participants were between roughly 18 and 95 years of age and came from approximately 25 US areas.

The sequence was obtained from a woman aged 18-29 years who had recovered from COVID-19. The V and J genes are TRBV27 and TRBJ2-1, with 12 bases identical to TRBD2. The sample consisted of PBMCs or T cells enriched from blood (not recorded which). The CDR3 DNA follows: TGTGCCAGCAGTCCCCAGAAGAGAACTAGCGGGGGGTCCGCTTCCTCCTACAATGAGCAGTTCTTC. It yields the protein CASSPQKRTSGGSASSYNEQFF.